This T cell receptor beta chain derives from a study of blood T cell repertoires in COVID-19. Per the study methods: Counts of nucleated cells, estimated from reference gene primer amplification, were obtained. The assay was immunoSEQ multiplex PCR, and TCRdb's table has in-frame clones only and misses some. V, J and clone size reflect that table, while D and trimming were determined from the DNA. This sample has about 210,000 clones, with about 90% found just once. The sequence was collected from a man under 40 who had recovered from COVID-19. The material sequenced was PBMCs or T cells enriched from blood (not recorded which).

The CDR3 nucleotides are TGTGCCAGCAGTGTCCGGACAGGGGATGGCTACACCTTC. As protein: CASSVRTGDGYTF. The rearrangement links TRBV28 to TRBJ1-2, with 9 bases fitting TRBD1. Germline V gene data show CDR1 as MDHEN and CDR2 as SYDVKM. This CDR3 contains 13 residues. Trimming removed 5 bases from V and 6 bases from J; junction bases left unmatched: 4.